A selection of T cell receptor beta chains follows, all from one sample in a study of CD8+ T cells in alopecia areata. Here immunoSEQ multiplex PCR was the method, and the copy in TCRdb shows in-frame clones only, minus some. The sample carries some 150,000 clones, approximately 70% recorded once. Sequencing used CD8+ T cells sorted from blood, obtained at week 0. All receptors derive from a human donor with alopecia areata. Each CDR3 is given with its conserved first and last residue. Fields, in order: J gene, D gene, V gene, clone size, CDR3 DNA, CDR3 protein. D genes are given only for firm matches. Size tells how often a clone was seen (once, few, many) or the class of an expanded clone, and some rows leave it out.

>TRBJ2-5|-|TRBV7-2|few
TGTGCCAGCAGCAACCGGAACAGGAACCTACAAGAGACCCAGTACTTC
CASSNRNRNLQETQYF
>TRBJ2-2|-|TRBV30|-
TGTGCCTGGAGTCCAACAGGGCTGGGGGAGCTGTTTTTT
CAWSPTGLGELFF
>TRBJ2-7|-|TRBV9|-
TGTGCCAGCAGCAACGGCGCAGGAGGGGGACAGATATACTACGAGCAGTACTTC
CASSNGAGGGQIYYEQYF
>TRBJ1-1|-|TRBV7-8|few
TGTGCCAGCAGCTTAGCTTTCGGCACTGAAGCTTTCTTT
CASSLAFGTEAFF
>TRBJ2-6|-|TRBV13|once
TGTGCCAGCCGACACAGGGCTGCTGGGGCCAACGTCCTGACTTTC
CASRHRAAGANVLTF
>TRBJ2-7|TRBD1|TRBV4-1|-
TGCGCCAGCAGCCTAAACCGGGACAGGGACTACGAGCAGTACTTC
CASSLNRDRDYEQYF
>TRBJ1-6|TRBD1|TRBV25-1|-
TGTGCCAGCAGTGACAGGGGGCGAAAGCGTAATTCACCCCTCCACTTT
CASSDRGRKRNSPLHF
>TRBJ2-7|-|TRBV27|-
TGTGCCAGCAGTATTGGAGGTGCCTACGAGCAGTACTTC
CASSIGGAYEQYF
>TRBJ2-5|-|TRBV13|few
TGTGCCAGCAGCTTAGGCCGAGGGCCGCTCCTCCAAGAGACCCAGTACTTC
CASSLGRGPLLQETQYF
>TRBJ2-7|TRBD2|TRBV4-2|-
TGTGCCAGCAGCCCTCGGACTAGGAGCGACGAGCAGTACTTC
CASSPRTRSDEQYF
>TRBJ1-5|-|TRBV2|-
TGTGCCAGCAGTGAATCGTTCGGGGGCAATCAGCCCCAGCATTTT
CASSESFGGNQPQHF
>TRBJ1-1|TRBD1|TRBV6-6|-
TGTGCCAGCTCTGGGCAGGGGGTCGCCATGAACACTGAAGCTTTCTTT
CASSGQGVAMNTEAFF
>TRBJ2-7|-|TRBV19|few
TGTGCCAGTAGTATAGGTTTCGGGGCTGGTGTATACGAGCAGTACTTC
CASSIGFGAGVYEQYF
>TRBJ2-7|-|TRBV13|-
TGTGCCAGCAGCCTGGGGAATGGAGCCTCGGAGCAGTACTTC
CASSLGNGASEQYF
>TRBJ2-7|-|TRBV5-1|-
TGCGCCAGCAGCTTGGCCGCGGGGGCCTCCTACGAGCAGTACTTC
CASSLAAGASYEQYF
>TRBJ2-1|TRBD1|TRBV5-6|-
TGTGCCAGCAGCTCCATGACAGGGGGGAACTACAATGAGCAGTTCTTC
CASSSMTGGNYNEQFF
>TRBJ2-7|-|TRBV29-1|-
TGCAGCGTTGAAGGGGTGCTCCACCCCTACGAGCAGTACTTC
CSVEGVLHPYEQYF
>TRBJ1-1|-|TRBV27|-
TGTGCCAGCAGTTCTGGTTTGCGCACTGAAGCTTTCTTT
CASSSGLRTEAFF
>TRBJ1-6|TRBD1|TRBV13|-
TGTGCCAGCAGCCGCCGGACAGGGAGTTCACCCCTCCACTTT
CASSRRTGSSPLHF
>TRBJ2-7|-|TRBV29-1|-
TGCAGCGTTGTGGATCCAGGCATTCTCTACGAGCAGTACTTC
CSVVDPGILYEQYF
>TRBJ2-3|TRBD2|TRBV2|-
TGTGCCAGCAACCCTAGCGGGGTTGTCATCACAGATACGCAGTATTTT
CASNPSGVVITDTQYF
>TRBJ1-5|-|TRBV4-1|-
TGCGCCAGCAGCCAAGAGTTGGGGGCTAGTCAGCCCCAGCATTTT
CASSQELGASQPQHF
>TRBJ1-4|TRBD1|TRBV4-2|-
TGTGCCAGCAGCCAAGGAACAGGGGCCGTTAATGAAAAACTGTTTTTT
CASSQGTGAVNEKLFF
>TRBJ2-7|TRBD2|TRBV4-2|-
TGTGCCAGCAGCCAACTGGCGGGGGGGTCCTACGAGCAGTACTTC
CASSQLAGGSYEQYF
>TRBJ2-2|TRBD2|TRBV4-1|-
TGCGCCAGCAGCCAGGGCGGGGGGGCATTAACCGGGGAGCTGTTTTTT
CASSQGGGALTGELFF
>TRBJ2-1|-|TRBV6-1|once
TGTGCCAGCAGTGAGAACAGATCGACCTACAATGAGCAGTTCTTC
CASSENRSTYNEQFF
>TRBJ2-1|TRBD1|TRBV6-5|once
TGTGCCAGCAGTTTAAGGTATAGGGGGCAGAACGGTGAGCAGTTCTTC
CASSLRYRGQNGEQFF
>TRBJ1-2|-|TRBV29-1|once
TGCAGCGTTGTGGGGGTGCTTGGCTACACCTTC
CSVVGVLGYTF
>TRBJ2-7|-|TRBV5-1|-
TGCGCCAGCAGCTTGGGGTCGGGGACCTACGAGCAGTACTTC
CASSLGSGTYEQYF
>TRBJ2-2|-|TRBV13|-
TGTGCCAGCAGCTTATCCGTGAACGGGGAGCTGTTTTTT
CASSLSVNGELFF
>TRBJ2-1|TRBD2|TRBV6-5|-
TGTGCCAGCAGTTACAGCGGGACTGGACACAATGAGCAGTTCTTC
CASSYSGTGHNEQFF
>TRBJ2-1|-|TRBV7-9|few
TGTGCCAGCAGCTTAGCACGGGATGAGCAGTTCTTC
CASSLARDEQFF
>TRBJ2-1|TRBD1|TRBV5-6|once
TGTGCCAGCAGCTTGGGGACAGGGGCGTCCTCCTACAATGAGCAGTTCTTC
CASSLGTGASSYNEQFF
>TRBJ2-7|-|TRBV4-1|-
TGCGCCAGCAGCCAGAACAGGGGGGGTTCCTACGAGCAGTACTTC
CASSQNRGGSYEQYF
>TRBJ1-5|-|TRBV5-6|-
TGTGCCAGCAGCATCGGTCATAGCAATCAGCCCCAGCATTTT
CASSIGHSNQPQHF
>TRBJ2-1|-|TRBV4-2|-
TGTGCCAGCAGCCACTCCACGACTAGGGGGCCAGAGAGCTCCTACAATGAGCAGTTCTTC
CASSHSTTRGPESSYNEQFF
>TRBJ1-4|-|TRBV30|-
TGTGCCTGGAGCCCTAATGAAAAACTGTTTTTT
CAWSPNEKLFF
>TRBJ1-2|-|TRBV9|-
TGTGCCAGCAGCCCGGCCGGGGGGACAACTAACTATGGCTACACCTTC
CASSPAGGTTNYGYTF
>TRBJ1-2|-|TRBV25-1|-
TGTGCCAGCAGAGGGGGTCCGTCTTATGGCTACACCTTC
CASRGGPSYGYTF
>TRBJ2-3|TRBD2|TRBV10-2|-
TGCGCCAGCAGTGAACGGCTAACGGTAGCGGGGGGGCGTGGAGATACGCAGTATTTT
CASSERLTVAGGRGDTQYF
>TRBJ2-7|-|TRBV18|-
TGTGCCAGCTCACCTGACACAGGGTCAAGCTCCTACGAGCAGTACTTC
CASSPDTGSSSYEQYF
>TRBJ2-2|-|TRBV5-6|-
TGTGCCAGCAGCACGGTCAGGGGAAAAAACACCGGGGAGCTGTTTTTT
CASSTVRGKNTGELFF
>TRBJ2-7|TRBD1|TRBV14|-
TGTGCCAGCAGCCAAGAGACAGGGCCCTACGAGCAGTACTTC
CASSQETGPYEQYF
>TRBJ2-1|TRBD2|TRBV19|few
TGTGCCAGTAGTATGCTCCCCGGGGCTAGCGGGGTTATCAGGGGTTCCTACAATGAGCAGTTCTTC
CASSMLPGASGVIRGSYNEQFF
>TRBJ2-6|-|TRBV10-3|-
TGTGCCATCACCCTTGGGACTCCTTCTGGGGCCAACGTCCTGACTTTC
CAITLGTPSGANVLTF
>TRBJ2-7|-|TRBV5-1|-
TGCGCCAGCAGCTGGAACAAAGCCTACGAGCAGTACTTC
CASSWNKAYEQYF
>TRBJ2-1|-|TRBV4-1|once
TGCGCCAGCAGCCACGGTGGAGGGGGACCATCGCATGAGCAGTTCTTC
CASSHGGGGPSHEQFF
>TRBJ1-1|-|TRBV4-1|-
TGCGCCAGCTGCCCAAAGGAGACGGGCACTGAAGCTTTCTTT
CASCPKETGTEAFF
>TRBJ2-1|-|TRBV9|-
TGTGCCAGCAGCGCCAGAAGTGAGCAGTTCTTC
CASSARSEQFF
>TRBJ2-7|TRBD2|TRBV5-1|few
TGCGCCAGCAGCTTTAGCGGGGTCTACGAGCAGTACTTC
CASSFSGVYEQYF
>TRBJ1-1|TRBD1|TRBV9|-
TGTGCCAGCAGCCAACCGACAGGGATGGGCACTGAAGCTTTCTTT
CASSQPTGMGTEAFF
>TRBJ2-3|TRBD1|TRBV15|-
TGTGCCACCAGCAGTGACCGGGACAGGGTGTCAGATACGCAGTATTTT
CATSSDRDRVSDTQYF
>TRBJ2-7|-|TRBV7-6|few
TGTGCCAGCAGCTCCACGAACTACGAGCAGTACTTC
CASSSTNYEQYF
>TRBJ2-5|-|TRBV7-9|-
TGTGCCAGCAGCAGCACAGCCCGAGCAGGCGGGGAGACCCAGTACTTC
CASSSTARAGGETQYF
>TRBJ2-1|TRBD2|TRBV13|-
TGTGCCAGCAGCCCCTGGACTAGCGGGGGGAATGAGCAGTTCTTC
CASSPWTSGGNEQFF
>TRBJ2-1|-|TRBV4-1|-
TGCGCCAGCAGCTCCGGGACGAGCTCCTACAATGAGCAGTTCTTC
CASSSGTSSYNEQFF
>TRBJ2-1|-|TRBV19|-
TGTGCCAGTAGTATAGCGGGGCCCCACAATGAGCAGTTCTTC
CASSIAGPHNEQFF
>TRBJ2-5|TRBD2|TRBV4-2|-
TGTGCCAGCAGCCAAGGAAGGATACTAGCGGGGGGACAAGAGACCCAGTACTTC
CASSQGRILAGGQETQYF
>TRBJ2-5|TRBD1|TRBV5-1|-
TGCGCCAGCACCGACCGACAGGGGCAAGAGACCCAGTACTTC
CASTDRQGQETQYF
>TRBJ2-7|TRBD1|TRBV25-1|-
TGTGCCAGCAGTGGGACAGGGGCGGGGGAGCAGTACTTC
CASSGTGAGEQYF